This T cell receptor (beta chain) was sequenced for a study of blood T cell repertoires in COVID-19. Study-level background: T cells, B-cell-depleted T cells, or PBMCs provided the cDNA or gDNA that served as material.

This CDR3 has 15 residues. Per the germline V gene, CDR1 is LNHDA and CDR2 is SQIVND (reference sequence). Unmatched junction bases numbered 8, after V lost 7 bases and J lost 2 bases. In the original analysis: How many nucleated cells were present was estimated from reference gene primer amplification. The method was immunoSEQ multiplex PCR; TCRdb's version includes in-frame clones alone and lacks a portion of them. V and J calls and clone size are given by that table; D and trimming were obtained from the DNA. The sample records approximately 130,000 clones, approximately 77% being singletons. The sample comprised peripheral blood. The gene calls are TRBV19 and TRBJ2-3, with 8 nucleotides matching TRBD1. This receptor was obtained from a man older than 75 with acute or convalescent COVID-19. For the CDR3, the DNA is TGTGCCAGTACCCGGTGGGGACAGGACACAGATACGCAGTATTTT. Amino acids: CASTRWGQDTDTQYF.